There are a few counts of the clone carrying this T cell receptor (beta chain). Its antigen is still unknown. The PCR used 60 Vbeta and 13 Jbeta primers. Measured with immunoSEQ multiplex PCR; TCRdb has only the in-frame clones, and not every one. The repertoire holds around 170,000 clones, with more than 60% as singletons. The germline CDR1 and CDR2 sequences are SGHTA and FQGNSA. V lost 5 bases to trimming and J lost 2 bases; unmatched junction nucleotides: 7. There are 16 residues in the CDR3. The sample comes from a study of cytomegalovirus exposure and HLA in healthy donors. Study results and limitations: Likely technical artifact: a cluster of highly shared sequence variants.

The chain recombines TRBV7-2 with TRBJ1-2; TRBD1 matches 11 bases. The sequenced sample consisted of PBMCs. This TCR came from a woman in her forties or fifties in good health and CMV-seropositive. The CDR3, as DNA: TGTGCCAGCAGCCTCCAAGGACAGGGGGCAAACTATGGCTACACCTTC. Amino acids: CASSLQGQGANYGYTF.